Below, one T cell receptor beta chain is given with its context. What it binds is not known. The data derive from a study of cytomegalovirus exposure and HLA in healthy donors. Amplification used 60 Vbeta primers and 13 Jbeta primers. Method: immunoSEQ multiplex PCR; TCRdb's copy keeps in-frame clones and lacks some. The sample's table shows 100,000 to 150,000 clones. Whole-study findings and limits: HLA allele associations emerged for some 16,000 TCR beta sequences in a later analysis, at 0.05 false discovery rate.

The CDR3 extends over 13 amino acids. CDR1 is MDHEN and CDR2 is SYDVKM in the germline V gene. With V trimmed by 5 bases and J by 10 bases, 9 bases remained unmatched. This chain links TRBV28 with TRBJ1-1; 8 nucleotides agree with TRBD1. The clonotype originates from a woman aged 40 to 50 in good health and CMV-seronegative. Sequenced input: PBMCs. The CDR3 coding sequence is TGTGCCAGCAGTGGGGACAGGCCTCGGGGAGCTTTCTTT. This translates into CASSGDRPRGAFF.